A single sample is the source of the 30 T cell receptor beta chains below, sequenced in a study of cytomegalovirus exposure and HLA in healthy donors. Vbeta (60) and Jbeta (13) primers were used in the PCR. Clones were read by immunoSEQ multiplex PCR, and TCRdb kept only the in-frame ones, dropping some. Of 150,000 to 200,000 clones listed, over 75% are singletons. Sequenced: PBMCs. The source is a man aged 18-30 years in good health and CMV-seronegative.

The J gene is TRBJ2-3, the V gene TRBV7-2; D is possibly TRBD1 (5 bases). The CDR3 consists of 15 residues. V lost 6 bases and J lost 0, with 13 bases in between. Germline V lookup: CDR1 SGHTA, CDR2 FQGNSA. The CDR3 bases are TGTGCCAGCAGGAAGGGGATACCTAGCACAGATACGCAGTATTTT. Protein sequence: CASRKGIPSTDTQYF.

V and J are TRBV9 and TRBJ2-7; a weak D match, TRBD2 (7 bases). The CDR3 length is 14 residues. Germline lookup yields CDR1 SGDLS and CDR2 YYNGEE. V was cut by 3 bases and J by 1 base, with 11 bases left in between. CDR3: CASSGRGGSYEQYF. CDR3 in DNA: TGTGCCAGCAGCGGTAGGGGGGGTTCCTACGAGCAGTACTTC.

This clone turned up a few times. V is TRBV19 and J is TRBJ1-5, with D hard to call. The germline gives CDR1 LNHDA, CDR2 SQIVND (reference sequence). V was cut by 10 bases and J by 5 bases, with 18 bases left in between. The CDR3 spans 14 residues. The CDR3 sequence is CATLNGEEDQPQHF. The CDR3 bases are TGTGCCACCCTCAACGGAGAGGAGGATCAGCCCCAGCATTTT.

The chain links TRBV4-3 to TRBJ2-7; 7 bases map to TRBD1. This CDR3 has 17 residues. Germline V CDR1 and CDR2: LGHNA, YSLEER. The ends lost 2 bases at V and 2 bases at J; junction bases unmatched: 12. The CDR3 bases are TGCGCCAGCAGCCAAAATTATCTAGGGGACAGCCCCTACGAGCAGTACTTC. Residues: CASSQNYLGDSPYEQYF.

With respect to this clone: Relative to the germline gene, one junction end is altered; a read error may explain this. The J gene is TRBJ2-7, the V gene TRBV11-2; a weak D match, TRBD1 (6 bases). Germline lookup yields CDR1 SGHAT and CDR2 FQNNGV. The CDR3 consists of 14 residues. CDR3 DNA: TGTGCCAGCAGCTTAGGGGGACAATACTACGGGCAGTACTTC. Translated, it gives CASSLGGQYYGQYF. The whole variable domain, remainder taken from reference TRBV11-2 and TRBJ2-7, is EAGVAQSPRYKIIEKRQSVAFWCNPISGHATLYWYQQILGQGPKLLIQFQNNGVVDDSQLPKDRFSAERLKGVDSTLKIQPAKLEDSAVYLCASSLGGQYYGQYFGPGTRLTVT.

V is TRBV5-1 and J is TRBJ1-2; 7 nucleotides agree with TRBD1. Germline lookup yields CDR1 SGHRS and CDR2 YFSETQ. This CDR3 spans 15 amino acids. V lost 1 base, J lost 3 bases, and 6 bases stayed unmatched. The CDR3 loop reads CASSLRGQGDYGYTF. DNA of the CDR3: TGCGCCAGCAGCTTGAGAGGGCAGGGGGACTATGGCTACACCTTC.

As for this clone: Other DNA sequences in this specimen translate into the identical CDR3. The chain couples TRBV5-4 to TRBJ1-4, with TRBD1 as a possible D gene (6 bases). Trimming pared 4 bases from V and 8 bases from J, leaving 21 bases between. The CDR3 totals 16 residues. The germline V gene has CDR1 SGHNT and CDR2 YYREEE (reference sequence). The CDR3 DNA follows: TGTGCCAGCAGCCGGGACAACCGAAGGGTCGGCGAAAAACTGTTTTTT. Translating it yields CASSRDNRRVGEKLFF.

This clone came up once. The chain links TRBV28 to TRBJ2-3; the D gene is possibly TRBD2 (5 bases). Per the germline V gene, CDR1 is MDHEN and CDR2 is SYDVKM. V dropped 3 bases and J dropped 4 bases, with 11 bases sitting between them. The CDR3 totals 14 residues. The CDR3 loop reads CASSLIARADTQYF. DNA of the CDR3: TGTGCCAGCAGTTTGATAGCGAGGGCAGATACGCAGTATTTT. Variable domain in full (rest from reference TRBV28 and TRBJ2-3): DVKVTQSSRYLVKRTGEKVFLECVQDMDHENMFWYRQDPGLGLRLIYFSYDVKMKEKGDIPEGYSVSREKKERFSLILESASTNQTSMYLCASSLIARADTQYFGPGTRLTVL.

CDR3 sequence: CASSDPPGTQYF. CDR3 nucleotides: TGTGCCAGCAGTGATCCCCCCGGGACGCAGTATTTT. The chain is built from TRBV2 and TRBJ2-3; D gene uncertain. Germline loops: CDR1 SNHLY, CDR2 FYNNEI. With 3 bases removed from V and 9 bases from J, the gap between germline ends came to 10 bases. The CDR3 spans 12 residues.

To note about this clone: The sample carries other DNA sequences with the same CDR3. The rearrangement uses TRBV7-9 and TRBJ2-7; 7 positions match TRBD2. Germline CDR1 reads SEHNR; CDR2 reads FQNEAQ (reference sequence). V gave up 3 bases and J gave up 1 base; unmatched junction bases: 3. The CDR3 runs to 14 residues. This CDR3 is CASSLGGGSYEQYF. In DNA, the CDR3 is TGTGCCAGCAGCTTGGGCGGGGGTTCCTACGAGCAGTACTTC.

Details on this clone: Other DNA sequences in this sample translate to the same CDR3. The rearrangement uses TRBV7-9 and TRBJ1-1; unclear D gene. V gave up 1 base and J gave up 1 base, with 7 bases separating them. Per the germline V gene, CDR1 is SEHNR and CDR2 is FQNEAQ (reference sequence). CDR3 length: 14 amino acids. CDR3 DNA sequence: TGTGCCAGCAGCTTAGGAGGAGGGAACACTGAAGCTTTCTTT. Translating gives CASSLGGGNTEAFF.

Concerning this clone: Compared with germline, one end of the junction differs, possibly owing to a read error. This rearrangement joins TRBV7-8 to TRBJ1-2; D uncertain. The CDR3 covers 13 residues. CDR1 is SGHVS, CDR2 FQNEAQ, per germline. CDR3: CASRLDTNYGYTF. The CDR3 nucleotides are TGTGCCAGCAGATTAGACACTAACTATGGCTACACCTTC.

The DNA of the CDR3 is TGTGCCAGCAGTTTAATGAGAACTAGCGGGAGTGCAACTAACAATGAGCAGTTCTTC. Residues: CASSLMRTSGSATNNEQFF. V usage is TRBV27 and J usage is TRBJ2-1; the match to TRBD2 covers 11 bases. Per the germline V gene, CDR1 is MNHEY and CDR2 is SMNVEV (reference sequence). J gave up 5 bases and V 2 bases, and 14 bases lay outside the gene matches. There are 19 residues in the CDR3.

This clone has a single count. The chain has TRBV11-2 and TRBJ2-5; 9 nucleotides line up with TRBD2. V trimming: 2 bases; J trimming: 2 bases; junction bases outside the gene matches: 15. The CDR3 extends over 19 amino acids. CDR1 is SGHAT and CDR2 is FQNNGV in the germline V gene. CDR3 sequence: CASSLWGSPSGAIQETQYF. In DNA, the CDR3 is TGTGCCAGCAGCTTATGGGGGTCCCCTAGCGGGGCGATACAAGAGACCCAGTACTTC.

V and J are TRBV6-1 and TRBJ2-2, with a tentative D call TRBD2 (7 bases). The germline CDR1 and CDR2 sequences are MNHNS and SASEGT. This CDR3 has 17 amino acids. V lost 4 bases and J lost 3, with 18 bases in between. The CDR3 DNA follows: TGTGCCAGCAGTGCCCCTTGGCAGGGGAGGGACACCGGGGAGCTGTTTTTT. It is translated as CASSAPWQGRDTGELFF.

The chain carries TRBV7-2 and TRBJ2-7; D is ambiguous. Germline values: CDR1 SGHTA, CDR2 FQGNSA. V lost 1 base, J lost 3 bases, and 10 bases lay in between. The CDR3 is 14 amino acids. CDR3 bases: TGTGCCAGCAGCTTAGTTCACAAATTCTACGAGCAGTACTTC. Encoded protein: CASSLVHKFYEQYF.

This clone was seen only once. The chain is built from TRBV19 and TRBJ1-2; D not resolved. The V and J ends lost 5 bases and 6 bases respectively, with 4 bases between them. The CDR3 spans 10 residues. Germline CDR1 and CDR2: LNHDA and SQIVND (reference sequence). CDR3 residues: CASSPHGYTF. In DNA, the CDR3 is TGTGCCAGTAGTCCTCATGGCTACACCTTC.

The chain carries TRBV5-1 and TRBJ2-5; no clear D. The end of the DNA fits TRBJ2-7 better, so the J call may be wrong. Germline V gives CDR1 SGHRS, CDR2 YFSETQ. This CDR3 contains 14 residues. Written as DNA, the CDR3 is TGCGCCAGCAGCTTGGTGCCGCGAGACTACGAGCAGTACTTC. This sequence encodes CASSLVPRDYEQYF.

This chain joins TRBV19 and TRBJ2-5, with D possibly matching TRBD2 (6 bases). The CDR3 runs 15 residues. Per the germline V gene, CDR1 is LNHDA and CDR2 is SQIVND (reference sequence). V dropped 5 bases and J dropped 3 bases, with 16 bases sitting between them. This chain's CDR3 is CASSPAGRAKETQYF. CDR3 nucleotide sequence: TGTGCCAGTAGTCCAGCGGGTCGTGCCAAAGAGACCCAGTACTTC.

This chain connects TRBV7-2 to TRBJ1-5; weak D call: TRBD1 (5 bases). Looked up from germline, CDR1 is SGHTA and CDR2 is FQGNSA. The CDR3 spans 13 residues. The V gene lost 6 bases and the J gene lost 2 bases, with 8 bases spanning the gap. The CDR3 coding sequence is TGTGCCAGCAGACAGACAGGCAATCAGCCCCAGCATTTT. Protein product: CASRQTGNQPQHF.

This chain joins TRBV15 and TRBJ1-5, with D perhaps matching TRBD1 (5 bases). Germline CDR1 is LNHNV and CDR2 is YYDKDF (reference sequence). The CDR3 is 17 amino acids. V dropped 4 bases and J dropped 2 bases, with 18 bases sitting between them. The CDR3 here is CATSIRWGGEGNQPQHF. DNA of the CDR3: TGTGCCACCAGCATTCGGTGGGGAGGGGAAGGCAATCAGCCCCAGCATTTT.

The chain joins TRBV5-1 to TRBJ1-2; tentatively, D is TRBD1 (6 bases). The CDR3 is made up of 17 amino acids. Trimming pared 0 bases from V and 5 bases from J, leaving 20 bases between. From germline, CDR1 is SGHRS and CDR2 YFSETQ. DNA for the CDR3: TGCGCCAGCAGCTTGGAAGGGGATGCGGGGGCGGGTTATGGCTACACCTTC. Amino acids: CASSLEGDAGAGYGYTF.

The V gene is TRBV6-5, the J gene TRBJ1-2; D not certain. The CDR3 extends over 14 amino acids. With 5 bases removed from V and 4 bases from J, the gap between germline ends came to 14 bases. Germline V gives CDR1 MNHEY, CDR2 SVGAGI. CDR3 in amino acids: CASSGPSRGYGYTF. For the CDR3, the DNA is TGTGCCAGCAGTGGCCCGAGCCGGGGCTATGGCTACACCTTC.

This rearrangement joins TRBV9 to TRBJ1-6, with D unclear. The germline V gene has CDR1 SGDLS and CDR2 YYNGEE. Trimming removed 0 bases at V and 0 bases at J, with 4 bases between. The CDR3 is made up of 15 amino acids. CDR3 protein: CASSVGLSYNSPLHF. The CDR3 DNA is TGTGCCAGCAGCGTAGGGCTCTCCTATAATTCACCCCTCCACTTT.

V is TRBV5-1 and J is TRBJ2-7; 8 nucleotides agree with TRBD1. With V trimmed by 5 bases and J by 6 bases, 10 bases remained unmatched. Germline lookup yields CDR1 SGHRS and CDR2 YFSETQ. CDR3 length: 14 residues. Written as DNA, the CDR3 is TGCGCCAGCAGAGCCGGGACAGGAGAGAGCGAGCAGTACTTC. Translation gives CASRAGTGESEQYF.

J is TRBJ2-3 and V is TRBV9, with D unclear. Germline V gene sequence: CDR1 SGDLS, CDR2 YYNGEE. V lost 2 bases to trimming and J lost 5 bases, with 9 bases between them. The CDR3 is 13 residues long. CDR3: CASSVLLGDTQYF. The CDR3 bases are TGTGCCAGCAGCGTCCTTCTCGGAGATACGCAGTATTTT. The full variable domain, completed using reference TRBV9 and TRBJ2-3, is DSGVTQTPKHLITATGQRVTLRCSPRSGDLSVYWYQQSLDQGLQFLIQYYNGEERAKGNILERFSAQQFPDLHSELNLSSLELGDSALYFCASSVLLGDTQYFGPGTRLTVL.

This chain joins TRBV19 and TRBJ2-5; tentative D call: TRBD1 (5 bases). Germline V gene data show CDR1 as LNHDA and CDR2 as SQIVND (reference sequence). Trimming took 6 bases from V and 0 from J, leaving 14 bases between them. There are 15 residues in the CDR3. The CDR3 protein is CASRPDRDYQETQYF. CDR3 in DNA: TGTGCCAGTAGACCAGACAGAGACTACCAAGAGACCCAGTACTTC.

V is TRBV6-5 and J is TRBJ2-1; unclear D gene. Per germline, CDR1 MNHEY and CDR2 SVGAGI. This CDR3 is built from 16 residues. V gave up 4 bases and J gave up 7 bases, with 20 bases separating them. CDR3 in amino acids: CASSSMVAVASNEQFF. The CDR3 region has the DNA TGTGCCAGCAGTTCCATGGTCGCGGTAGCCTCAAATGAGCAGTTCTTC.

This sequence joins TRBV28 and TRBJ2-7; possible D gene TRBD1, 6 bases. The CDR3 spans 12 residues. Germline V CDR1 and CDR2: MDHEN, SYDVKM. V lost 5 bases and J lost 3, with 8 bases in between. The CDR3 DNA reads TGTGCCAGCAGTACACAGGGCTACGAGCAGTACTTC. Residues: CASSTQGYEQYF.

The rearrangement uses TRBV4-2 and TRBJ1-1; 7 nucleotides agree with TRBD1. The CDR3 loop spans 14 amino acids. CDR1 is LGHNA, CDR2 YNFKEQ, per germline. J lost 4 bases, V lost 2 bases, and 4 bases had no gene match. This CDR3 is CASSQSDRATEAFF. For the CDR3, the DNA is TGTGCCAGCAGCCAATCCGACAGGGCCACTGAAGCTTTCTTT.